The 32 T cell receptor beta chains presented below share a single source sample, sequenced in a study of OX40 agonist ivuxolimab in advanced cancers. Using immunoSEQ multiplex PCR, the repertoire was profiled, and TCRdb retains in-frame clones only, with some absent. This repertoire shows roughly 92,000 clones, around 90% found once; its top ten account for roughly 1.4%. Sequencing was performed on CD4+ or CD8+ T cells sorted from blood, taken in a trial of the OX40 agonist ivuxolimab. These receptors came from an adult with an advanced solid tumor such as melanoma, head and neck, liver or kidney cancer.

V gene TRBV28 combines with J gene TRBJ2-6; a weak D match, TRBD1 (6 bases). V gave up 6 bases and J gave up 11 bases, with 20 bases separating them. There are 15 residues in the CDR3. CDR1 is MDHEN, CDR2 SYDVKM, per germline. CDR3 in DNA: TGTGCCAGCAGCCCCGTACAGGGAGATCTAGACGTCCTGACTTTC. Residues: CASSPVQGDLDVLTF.

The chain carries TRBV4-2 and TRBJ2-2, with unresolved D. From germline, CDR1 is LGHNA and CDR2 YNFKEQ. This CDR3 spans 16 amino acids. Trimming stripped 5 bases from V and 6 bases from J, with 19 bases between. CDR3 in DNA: TGTGCCAGCAGCGCGCGCTTGACATCCCGGTCCGGGGAGCTGTTTTTT. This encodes CASSARLTSRSGELFF.

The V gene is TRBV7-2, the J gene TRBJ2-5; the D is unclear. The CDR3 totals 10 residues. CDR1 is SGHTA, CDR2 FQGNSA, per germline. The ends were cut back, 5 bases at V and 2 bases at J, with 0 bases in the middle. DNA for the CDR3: TGTGCCAGCAGCCAAGAGACCCAGTACTTC. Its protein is CASSQETQYF.

The CDR3, as DNA: TGTGCCAGCAGCCGGGCGGACGTTGAGCAGTTCTTC. It yields the protein CASSRADVEQFF. The rearrangement joins TRBV5-8 to TRBJ2-1, with D uncertain. V was trimmed by 4 bases and J by 9 bases, leaving 11 bases between them. Germline assignment: CDR1 SGHTS and CDR2 YDEGEE. This CDR3 spans 12 amino acids.

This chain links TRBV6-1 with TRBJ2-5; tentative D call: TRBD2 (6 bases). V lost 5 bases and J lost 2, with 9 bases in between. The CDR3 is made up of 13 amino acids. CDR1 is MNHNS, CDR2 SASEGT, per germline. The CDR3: CASSRDSQETQYF. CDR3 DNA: TGTGCCAGCAGTAGGGACTCACAAGAGACCCAGTACTTC.

The CDR3 bases are TGTGCCTGGAGTGTACACAGGGGGCGGTTCGGCGGGGAGCTGTTTTTT. Its protein is CAWSVHRGRFGGELFF. This chain connects TRBV30 to TRBJ2-2; 9 nucleotides align to TRBD1. Trimming at V came to 0 bases and at J to 7 bases, leaving 9 bases not matched to a gene. Germline V gives CDR1 GTSNPN, CDR2 SVGIG (reference sequence). This CDR3 is 16 amino acids long. Full variable domain (rest looked up from reference TRBV30 and TRBJ2-2): SQTIHQWPATLVQPVGSPLSLECTVEGTSNPNLYWYRQAAGRGLQLLFYSVGIGQISSEVPQNLSASRPQDRQFILSSKKLLLSDSGFYLCAWSVHRGRFGGELFFGEGSRLTVL.

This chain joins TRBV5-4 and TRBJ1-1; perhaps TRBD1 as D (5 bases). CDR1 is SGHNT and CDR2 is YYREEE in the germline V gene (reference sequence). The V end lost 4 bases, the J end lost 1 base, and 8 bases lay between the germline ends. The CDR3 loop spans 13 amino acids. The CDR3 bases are TGTGCCAGCAGCCAAGGACAGAACACTGAAGCTTTCTTT. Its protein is CASSQGQNTEAFF.

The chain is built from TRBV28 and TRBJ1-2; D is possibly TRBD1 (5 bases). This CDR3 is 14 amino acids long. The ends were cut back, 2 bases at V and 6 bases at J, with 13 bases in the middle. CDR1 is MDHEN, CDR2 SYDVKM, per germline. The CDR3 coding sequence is TGTGCCAGCAGTTTAGCAGGGCTTCTGGATGGCTACACCTTC. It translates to CASSLAGLLDGYTF.

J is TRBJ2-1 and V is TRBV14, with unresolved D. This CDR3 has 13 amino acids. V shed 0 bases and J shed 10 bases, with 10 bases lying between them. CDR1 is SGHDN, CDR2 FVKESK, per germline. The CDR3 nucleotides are TGTGCCAGCAGCCAAGATCGTCTAACCGAGCAGTTCTTC. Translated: CASSQDRLTEQFF.

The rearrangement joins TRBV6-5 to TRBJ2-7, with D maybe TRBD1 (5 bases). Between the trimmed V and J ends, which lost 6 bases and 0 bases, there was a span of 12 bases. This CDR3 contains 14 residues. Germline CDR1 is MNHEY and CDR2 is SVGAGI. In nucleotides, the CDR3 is TGTGCCAGCAGACTCGACAGAACCTCCTACGAGCAGTACTTC. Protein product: CASRLDRTSYEQYF.

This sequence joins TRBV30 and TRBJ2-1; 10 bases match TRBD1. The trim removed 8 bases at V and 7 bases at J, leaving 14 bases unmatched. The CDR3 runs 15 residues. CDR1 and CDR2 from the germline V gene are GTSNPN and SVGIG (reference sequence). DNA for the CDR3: TGTGCCGGGGGGCATCCGGGACAGGGGAAAAATGAGCAGTTCTTC. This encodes CAGGHPGQGKNEQFF. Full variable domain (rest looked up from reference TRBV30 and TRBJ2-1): SQTIHQWPATLVQPVGSPLSLECTVEGTSNPNLYWYRQAAGRGLQLLFYSVGIGQISSEVPQNLSASRPQDRQFILSSKKLLLSDSGFYLCAGGHPGQGKNEQFFGPGTRLTVL.

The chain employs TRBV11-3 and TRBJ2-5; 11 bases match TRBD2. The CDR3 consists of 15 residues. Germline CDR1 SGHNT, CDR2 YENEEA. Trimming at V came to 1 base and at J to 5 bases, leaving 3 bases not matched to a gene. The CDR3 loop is CASSLGLAGHETQYF. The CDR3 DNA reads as TGTGCCAGCAGCTTAGGACTAGCGGGGCACGAGACCCAGTACTTC.

The CDR3 region has the DNA TGTGCCAGCGGGGTAAATGAAAAACTGTTTTTT. Translating it yields CASGVNEKLFF. The genes are TRBV6-5 and TRBJ1-4, with D unresolved. V was shortened by 8 bases and J by 5 bases, with 6 bases between the two germline ends. Per the germline V gene, CDR1 is MNHEY and CDR2 is SVGAGI. The CDR3 runs to 11 residues.

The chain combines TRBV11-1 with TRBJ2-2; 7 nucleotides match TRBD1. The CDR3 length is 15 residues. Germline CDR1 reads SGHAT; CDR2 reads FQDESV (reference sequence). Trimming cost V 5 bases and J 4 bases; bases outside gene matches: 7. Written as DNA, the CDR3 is TGTGCCAGCAGCCGGAACAGGGGTGGCACCGGGGAGCTGTTTTTT. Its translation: CASSRNRGGTGELFF.

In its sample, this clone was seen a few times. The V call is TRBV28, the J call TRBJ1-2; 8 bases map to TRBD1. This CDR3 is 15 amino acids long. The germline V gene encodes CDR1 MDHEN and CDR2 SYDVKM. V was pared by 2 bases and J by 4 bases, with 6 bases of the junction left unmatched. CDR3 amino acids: CASSLLDREGYGYTF. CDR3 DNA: TGTGCCAGCAGTTTACTGGACAGGGAGGGCTATGGCTACACCTTC.

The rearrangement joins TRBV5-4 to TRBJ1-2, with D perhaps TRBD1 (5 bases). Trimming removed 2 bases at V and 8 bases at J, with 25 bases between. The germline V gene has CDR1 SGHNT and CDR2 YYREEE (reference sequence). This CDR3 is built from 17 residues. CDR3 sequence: CASSLSGIPQGILGYTF. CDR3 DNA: TGTGCCAGCAGCTTATCAGGGATTCCTCAGGGAATCCTGGGCTACACCTTC.

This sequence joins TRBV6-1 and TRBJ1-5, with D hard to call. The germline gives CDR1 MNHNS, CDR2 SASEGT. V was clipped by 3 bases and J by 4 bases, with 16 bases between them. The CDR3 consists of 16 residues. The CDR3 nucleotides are TGTGCCAGCAGTGACGAGGGTTCCGTCCCTAATCAGCCCCAGCATTTT. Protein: CASSDEGSVPNQPQHF.

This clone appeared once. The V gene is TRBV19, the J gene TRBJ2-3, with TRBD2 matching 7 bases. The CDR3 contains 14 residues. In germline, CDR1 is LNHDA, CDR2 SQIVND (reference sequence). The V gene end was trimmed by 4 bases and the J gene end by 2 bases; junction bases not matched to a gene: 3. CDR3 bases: TGTGCCAGTAGTAGACTAGCTCACACAGATACGCAGTATTTT. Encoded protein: CASSRLAHTDTQYF.

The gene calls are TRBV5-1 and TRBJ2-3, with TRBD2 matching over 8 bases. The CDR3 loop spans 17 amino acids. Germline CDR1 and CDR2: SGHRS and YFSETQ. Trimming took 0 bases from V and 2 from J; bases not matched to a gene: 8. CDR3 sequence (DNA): TGCGCCAGCAGCTTGGCCGGGGGGCGGGAGGTCACAGATACGCAGTATTTT. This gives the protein CASSLAGGREVTDTQYF. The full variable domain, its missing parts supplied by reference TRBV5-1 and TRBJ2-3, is KAGVTQTPRYLIKTRGQQVTLSCSPISGHRSVSWYQQTPGQGLQFLFEYFSETQRNKGNFPGRFSGRQFSNSRSEMNVSTLELGDSALYLCASSLAGGREVTDTQYFGPGTRLTVL.

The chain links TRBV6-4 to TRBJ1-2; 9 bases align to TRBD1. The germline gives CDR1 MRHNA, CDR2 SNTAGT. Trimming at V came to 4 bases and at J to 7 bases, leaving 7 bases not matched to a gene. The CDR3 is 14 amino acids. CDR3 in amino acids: CASSANRGQGGYTF. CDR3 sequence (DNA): TGTGCCAGCAGTGCTAACAGGGGGCAGGGTGGCTACACCTTC.

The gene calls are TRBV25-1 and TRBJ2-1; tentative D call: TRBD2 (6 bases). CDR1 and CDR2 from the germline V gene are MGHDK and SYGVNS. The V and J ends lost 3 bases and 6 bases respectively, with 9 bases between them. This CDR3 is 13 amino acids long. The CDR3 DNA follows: TGTGCCAGCAGTGAGGGGGACTTCAATGAGCAGTTCTTC. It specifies CASSEGDFNEQFF. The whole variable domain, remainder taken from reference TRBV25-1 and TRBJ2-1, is EADIYQTPRYLVIGTGKKITLECSQTMGHDKMYWYQQDPGMELHLIHYSYGVNSTEKGDLSSESTVSRIRTEHFPLTLESARPSHTSQYLCASSEGDFNEQFFGPGTRLTVL.

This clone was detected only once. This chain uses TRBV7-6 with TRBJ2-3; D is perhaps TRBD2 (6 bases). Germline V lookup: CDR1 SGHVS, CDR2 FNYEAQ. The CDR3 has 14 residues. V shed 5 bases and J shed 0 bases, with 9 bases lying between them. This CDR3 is CASSGGRSTDTQYF. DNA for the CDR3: TGTGCCAGCAGCGGGGGGAGGAGCACAGATACGCAGTATTTT. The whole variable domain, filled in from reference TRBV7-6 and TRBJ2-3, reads GAGVSQSPRYKVTKRGQDVALRCDPISGHVSLYWYRQALGQGPEFLTYFNYEAQQDKSGLPNDRFSAERPEGSISTLTIQRTEQRDSAMYRCASSGGRSTDTQYFGPGTRLTVL.

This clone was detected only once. The CDR3 region is CASSLIRGQTFYGYTF. CDR3 sequence (DNA): TGTGCCAGCAGCTTAATCCGCGGCCAGACTTTCTATGGCTACACCTTC. The rearrangement uses TRBV7-9 and TRBJ1-2; D uncertain. The CDR3 extends over 16 amino acids. Germline CDR1 SEHNR, CDR2 FQNEAQ (reference sequence). Trimming shortened V by 2 bases and J by 4 bases, and 17 bases separated the two germline ends.

The CDR3 sequence is CASSLSSGQGLNIQYF. The CDR3 DNA reads TGTGCCAGCAGTTTATCCTCGGGACAGGGGTTGAACATTCAGTACTTC. The V and J genes are TRBV27 and TRBJ2-4; 10 nucleotides line up with TRBD1. This CDR3 spans 16 amino acids. With V trimmed by 0 bases and J by 7 bases, 6 bases remained unmatched. The germline V gene encodes CDR1 MNHEY and CDR2 SMNVEV (reference sequence).

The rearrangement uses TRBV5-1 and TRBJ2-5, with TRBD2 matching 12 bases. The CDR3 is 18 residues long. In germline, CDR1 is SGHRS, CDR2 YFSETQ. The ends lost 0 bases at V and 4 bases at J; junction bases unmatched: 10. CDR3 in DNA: TGCGCCAGCAGCTTGGTCTTCCCTAGCGGGGGGGCTTTAGAGACCCAGTACTTC. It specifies CASSLVFPSGGALETQYF.

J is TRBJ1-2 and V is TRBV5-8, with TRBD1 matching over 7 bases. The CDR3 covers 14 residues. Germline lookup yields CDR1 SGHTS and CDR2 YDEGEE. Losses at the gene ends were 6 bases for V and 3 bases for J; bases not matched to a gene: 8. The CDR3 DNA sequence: TGTGCCAGCAACCCTCAGGGGGATTACTATGGCTACACCTTC. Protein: CASNPQGDYYGYTF.

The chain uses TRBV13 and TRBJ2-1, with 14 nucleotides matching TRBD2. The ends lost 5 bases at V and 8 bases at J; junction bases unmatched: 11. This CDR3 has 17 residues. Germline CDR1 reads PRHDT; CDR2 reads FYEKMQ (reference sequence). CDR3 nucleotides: TGTGCCAGCAGCAGGGGACTAGCGGGAGACGGAGGCGATGAGCAGTTCTTC. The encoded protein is CASSRGLAGDGGDEQFF. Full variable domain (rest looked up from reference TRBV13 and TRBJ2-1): AAGVIQSPRHLIKEKRETATLKCYPIPRHDTVYWYQQGPGQDPQFLISFYEKMQSDKGSIPDRFSAQQFSDYHSELNMSSLELGDSALYFCASSRGLAGDGGDEQFFGPGTRLTVL.

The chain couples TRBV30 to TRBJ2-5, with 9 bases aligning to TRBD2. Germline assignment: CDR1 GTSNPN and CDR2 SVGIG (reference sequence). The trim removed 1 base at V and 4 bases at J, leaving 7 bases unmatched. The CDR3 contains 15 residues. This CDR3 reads CAWSGGLAGRETQYF. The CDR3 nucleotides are TGTGCCTGGAGTGGAGGGCTAGCGGGGCGAGAGACCCAGTACTTC.

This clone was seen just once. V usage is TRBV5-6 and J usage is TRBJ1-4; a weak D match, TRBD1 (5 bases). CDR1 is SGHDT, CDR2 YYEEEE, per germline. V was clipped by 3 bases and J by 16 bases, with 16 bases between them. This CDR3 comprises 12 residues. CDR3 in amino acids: CASSSRHRSRFF. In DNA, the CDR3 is TGTGCCAGCAGCTCGAGGCACAGGAGTCGGTTTTTT. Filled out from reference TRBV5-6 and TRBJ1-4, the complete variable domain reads DAGVTQSPTHLIKTRGQQVTLRCSPKSGHDTVSWYQQALGQGPQFIFQYYEEEERQRGNFPDRFSGHQFPNYSSELNVNALLLGDSALYLCASSSRHRSRFFGSGTQLSVL.

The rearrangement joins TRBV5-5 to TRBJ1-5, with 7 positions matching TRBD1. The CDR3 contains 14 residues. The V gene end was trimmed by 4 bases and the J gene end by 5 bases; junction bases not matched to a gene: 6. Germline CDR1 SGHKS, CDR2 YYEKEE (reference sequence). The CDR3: CASSLGQLDQPQHF. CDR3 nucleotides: TGTGCCAGCAGCCTGGGACAGCTCGATCAGCCCCAGCATTTT. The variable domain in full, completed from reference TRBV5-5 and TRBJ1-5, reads DAGVTQSPTHLIKTRGQQVTLRCSPISGHKSVSWYQQVLGQGPQFIFQYYEKEERGRGNFPDRFSARQFPNYSSELNVNALLLGDSALYLCASSLGQLDQPQHFGDGTRLSIL.

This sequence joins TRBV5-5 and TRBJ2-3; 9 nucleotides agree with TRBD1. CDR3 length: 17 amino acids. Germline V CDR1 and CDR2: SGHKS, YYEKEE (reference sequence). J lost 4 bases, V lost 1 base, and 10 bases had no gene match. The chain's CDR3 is CASSLQKGTGSPDTQYF. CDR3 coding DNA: TGTGCCAGCAGCTTGCAGAAGGGGACAGGGTCCCCAGATACGCAGTATTTT.

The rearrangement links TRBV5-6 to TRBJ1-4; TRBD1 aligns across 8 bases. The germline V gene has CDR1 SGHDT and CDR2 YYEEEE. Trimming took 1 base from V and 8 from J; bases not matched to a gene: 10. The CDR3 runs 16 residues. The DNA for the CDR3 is TGTGCCAGCAGCTTGACTGGACAGGGTGGGGACGAAAAACTGTTTTTT. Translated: CASSLTGQGGDEKLFF.